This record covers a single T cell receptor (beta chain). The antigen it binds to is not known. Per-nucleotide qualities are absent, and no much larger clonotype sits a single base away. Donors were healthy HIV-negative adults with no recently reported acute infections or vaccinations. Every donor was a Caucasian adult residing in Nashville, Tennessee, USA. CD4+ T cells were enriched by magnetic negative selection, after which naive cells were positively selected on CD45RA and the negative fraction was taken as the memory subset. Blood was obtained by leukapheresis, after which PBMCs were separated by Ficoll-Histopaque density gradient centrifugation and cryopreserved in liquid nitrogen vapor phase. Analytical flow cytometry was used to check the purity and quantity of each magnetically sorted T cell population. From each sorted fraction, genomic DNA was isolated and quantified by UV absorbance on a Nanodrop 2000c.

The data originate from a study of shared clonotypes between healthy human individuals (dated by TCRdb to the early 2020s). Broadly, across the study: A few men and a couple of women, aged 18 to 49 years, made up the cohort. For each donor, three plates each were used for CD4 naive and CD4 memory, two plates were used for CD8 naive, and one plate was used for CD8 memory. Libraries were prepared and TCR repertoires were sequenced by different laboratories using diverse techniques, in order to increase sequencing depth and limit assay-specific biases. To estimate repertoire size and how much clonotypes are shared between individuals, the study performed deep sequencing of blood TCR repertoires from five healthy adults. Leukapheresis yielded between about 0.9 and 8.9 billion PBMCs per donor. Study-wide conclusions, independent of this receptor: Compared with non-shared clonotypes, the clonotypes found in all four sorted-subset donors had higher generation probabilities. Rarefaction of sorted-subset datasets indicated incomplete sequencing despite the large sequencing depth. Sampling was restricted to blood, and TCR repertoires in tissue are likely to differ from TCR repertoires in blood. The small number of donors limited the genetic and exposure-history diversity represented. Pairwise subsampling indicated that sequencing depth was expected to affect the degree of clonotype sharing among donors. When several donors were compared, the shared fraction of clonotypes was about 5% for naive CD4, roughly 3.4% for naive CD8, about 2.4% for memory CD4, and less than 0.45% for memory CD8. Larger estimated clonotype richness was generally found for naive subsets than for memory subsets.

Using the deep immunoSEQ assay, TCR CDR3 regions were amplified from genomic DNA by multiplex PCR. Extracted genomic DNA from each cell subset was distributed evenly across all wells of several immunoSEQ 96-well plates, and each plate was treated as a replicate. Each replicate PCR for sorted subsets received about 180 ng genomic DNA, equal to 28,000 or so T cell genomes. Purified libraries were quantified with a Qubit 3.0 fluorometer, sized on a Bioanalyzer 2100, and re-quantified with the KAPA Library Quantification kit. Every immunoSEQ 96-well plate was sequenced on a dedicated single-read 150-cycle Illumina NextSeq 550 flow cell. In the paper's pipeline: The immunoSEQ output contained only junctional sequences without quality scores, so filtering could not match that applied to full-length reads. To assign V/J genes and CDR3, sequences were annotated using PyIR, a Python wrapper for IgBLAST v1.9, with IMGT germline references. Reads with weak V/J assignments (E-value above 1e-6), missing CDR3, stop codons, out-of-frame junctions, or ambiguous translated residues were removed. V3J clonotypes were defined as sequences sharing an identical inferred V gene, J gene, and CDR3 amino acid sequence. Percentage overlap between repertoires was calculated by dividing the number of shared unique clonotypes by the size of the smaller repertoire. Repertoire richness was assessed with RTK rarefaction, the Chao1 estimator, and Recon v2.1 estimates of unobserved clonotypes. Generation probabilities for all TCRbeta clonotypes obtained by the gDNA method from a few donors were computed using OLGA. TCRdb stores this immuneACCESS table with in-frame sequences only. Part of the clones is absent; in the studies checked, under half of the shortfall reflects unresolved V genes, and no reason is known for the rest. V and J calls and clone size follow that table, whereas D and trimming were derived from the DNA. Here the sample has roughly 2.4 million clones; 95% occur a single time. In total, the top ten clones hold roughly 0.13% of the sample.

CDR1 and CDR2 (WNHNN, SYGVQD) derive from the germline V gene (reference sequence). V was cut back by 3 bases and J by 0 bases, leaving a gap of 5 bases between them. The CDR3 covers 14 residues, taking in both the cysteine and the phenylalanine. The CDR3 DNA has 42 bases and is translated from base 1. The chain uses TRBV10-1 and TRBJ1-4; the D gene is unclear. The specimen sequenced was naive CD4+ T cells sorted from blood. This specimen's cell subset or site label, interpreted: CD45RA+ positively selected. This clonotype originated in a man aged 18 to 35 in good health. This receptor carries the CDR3 CASSEGSTNEKLFF. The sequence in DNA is TGCGCCAGCAGTGAAGGTTCAACTAATGAAAAACTGTTTTTT.